The T cell receptor (beta chain) under discussion was sequenced for a study of T cell clonality in common variable immunodeficiency. Some clones are missing from TCRdb's copy, which holds only in-frame ones; the method was immunoSEQ multiplex PCR. There are about 74,000 clones in the sample, none observed a single time. This clone has a handful of counts. The sequence came from a person between 18 and 70 years old in good health. The sequencing input was peripheral blood mononuclear cells.

The CDR3 DNA, read in part, is TGTGCCAGCAGCTTAGCATACGGGGGAAGGTGGACA. It codes for CASSLAYGGRWT. The full CDR3 protein is CASSLAYGGRWTAFF. The J gene is TRBJ1-1, the V gene TRBV7-2, with a weak D call TRBD1 (5 bases). The CDR3 end lies 3 residues beyond the end of the read and is filled in from the germline J gene. The germline V gene has CDR1 SGHTA and CDR2 FQGNSA. CDR3 length: 15 amino acids.